This T cell receptor (beta chain) came from a study of cytomegalovirus exposure and HLA in healthy donors. Study-level results: Sequencing depth roughly uniform across donors was assumed in presence/absence analyses. In a later analysis, productive TCRs from donors in an Asian-associated ancestry cluster reportedly carried fewer N-insertions than the cohort mean.

The CDR3 totals 13 residues. The V gene lost 1 base and the J gene lost 6 bases, with 7 bases spanning the gap. The germline CDR1 and CDR2 sequences are SGHRS and YFSETQ. It was with 60 Vbeta and 13 Jbeta primers that the PCR ran. TCRdb's table, derived via immunoSEQ multiplex PCR, lists solely in-frame clones and lacks some. This repertoire shows around 110,000 clones, roughly three quarters found once; its top ten account for around 4.5%. Donors showed nominal health when sampled, although they likely had unrecorded immune exposures. To note about this clone: What it binds is unknown.

The sequence derives from a man under 40 in good health and CMV-seropositive. The sample comprised PBMCs. This chain joins TRBV5-1 and TRBJ2-2; weak D call: TRBD1 (6 bases). As DNA, the CDR3 is TGCGCCAGCAGCTTGACAGGGCCCGGGGAGCTGTTTTTT. Translating gives CASSLTGPGELFF.